This passage covers 5 T cell receptor beta chains from one sample sequenced in a study of T cells after yellow fever vaccination. A single record per CDR3 protein comes from TCRdb applying MiXCR to the 5' RACE reads. The sample carries 500,000 to 700,000 distinct CDR3 sequences, 15% to 20% recorded once. Sequencing was performed on PBMCs, taken 15 days after the yellow fever booster vaccination. The receptors were gathered from a man aged 30-40 years who received the YFV17D yellow fever vaccine.

This clonotype was observed a handful of times. This chain joins TRBV18 and TRBJ1-4; possibly TRBD1 for D (6 bases). Germline values: CDR1 KGHSH, CDR2 LQKENI. CDR3 length: 14 residues. Trimming removed 6 bases from V and 7 bases from J, with 15 bases in between. CDR3 sequence reads: CASSPDKGGEKLFF. The DNA for the CDR3 is TGTGCCAGCTCTCCGGACAAGGGGGGTGAAAAACTGTTTTTT. Combining the CDR3 with reference TRBV18 and TRBJ1-4 gives the whole variable domain NAGVMQNPRHLVRRRGQEARLRCSPMKGHSHVYWYRQLPEEGLKFMVYLQKENIIDESGMPKERFSAEFPKEGPSILRIQQVVRGDSAAYFCASSPDKGGEKLFFGSGTQLSVL.

This clonotype was recorded once. This chain uses TRBV3-1 with TRBJ2-7; 7 nucleotides line up with TRBD2. J gave up 3 bases and V 4 bases, and 9 bases lay outside the gene matches. The CDR3 runs 15 residues. From germline, CDR1 is LGHDT and CDR2 YNNKEL (reference sequence). As DNA, the CDR3 is TGTGCCAGCAGCCCCCCTAGCGGAGGGCACTACGAGCAGTACTTC. It translates to CASSPPSGGHYEQYF.

This clonotype was counted between two and nine times. The chain links TRBV3-1 to TRBJ2-1; TRBD2 matches at 13 bases. V gave up 7 bases and J gave up 7 bases; unmatched junction bases: 7. Per the germline V gene, CDR1 is LGHDT and CDR2 is YNNKEL (reference sequence). The CDR3 consists of 15 residues. The CDR3 here is CASTRGTSGKNEQFF. CDR3 nucleotides: TGTGCCAGCACCCGAGGGACTAGCGGGAAGAATGAGCAGTTCTTC.

This clonotype has just a few counts. This rearrangement joins TRBV27 to TRBJ2-1, with no clear D. The CDR3 length is 14 residues. V lost 4 bases and J lost 2, with 9 bases in between. Germline V gives CDR1 MNHEY, CDR2 SMNVEV (reference sequence). The CDR3 loop reads CASSSAPTYNEQFF. As DNA, the CDR3 is TGTGCCAGCAGTTCAGCGCCCACCTACAATGAGCAGTTCTTC.

The gene calls are TRBV20-1 and TRBJ2-7, with D perhaps TRBD2 (7 bases). CDR3 length: 13 amino acids. CDR1 and CDR2 from the germline V gene are DFQATT and SNEGSKA (reference sequence). V was pared by 7 bases and J by 5 bases, with 18 bases between. CDR3 sequence reads: CSEANRGRDEQYF. In nucleotides, the CDR3 is TGCAGTGAGGCCAATAGGGGGAGGGACGAGCAGTACTTC.